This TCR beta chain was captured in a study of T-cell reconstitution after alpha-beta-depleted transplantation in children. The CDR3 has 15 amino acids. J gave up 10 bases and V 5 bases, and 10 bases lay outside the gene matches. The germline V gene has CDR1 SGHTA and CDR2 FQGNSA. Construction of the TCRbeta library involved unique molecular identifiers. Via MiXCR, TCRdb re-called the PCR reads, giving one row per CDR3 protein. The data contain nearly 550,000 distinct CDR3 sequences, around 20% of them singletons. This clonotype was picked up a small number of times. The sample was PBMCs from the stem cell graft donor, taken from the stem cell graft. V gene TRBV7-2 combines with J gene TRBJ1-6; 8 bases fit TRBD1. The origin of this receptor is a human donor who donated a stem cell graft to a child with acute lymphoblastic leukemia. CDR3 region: CASSPFGTGGSPLHF. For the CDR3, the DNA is TGTGCCAGCAGCCCGTTTGGAACAGGGGGGTCACCCCTCCACTTT.